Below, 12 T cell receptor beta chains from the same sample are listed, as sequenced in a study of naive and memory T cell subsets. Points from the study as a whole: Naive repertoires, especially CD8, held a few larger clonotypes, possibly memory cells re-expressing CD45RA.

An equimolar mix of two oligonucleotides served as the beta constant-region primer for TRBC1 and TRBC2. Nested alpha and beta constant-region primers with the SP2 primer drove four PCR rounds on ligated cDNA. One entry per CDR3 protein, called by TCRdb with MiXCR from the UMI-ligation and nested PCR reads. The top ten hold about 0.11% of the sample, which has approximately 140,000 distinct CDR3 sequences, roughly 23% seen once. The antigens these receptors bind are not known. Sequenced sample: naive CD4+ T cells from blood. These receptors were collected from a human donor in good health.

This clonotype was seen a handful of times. The CDR3 coding sequence is TGTGCCAGCACTCCCCCCGGGACACTTTCCTACGAGCAGTACTTC. Residues: CASTPPGTLSYEQYF. This sequence joins TRBV28 and TRBJ2-7; D possibly corresponds to TRBD1 (6 bases). Trimming stripped 7 bases from V and 1 base from J, with 17 bases between. Germline V gives CDR1 MDHEN, CDR2 SYDVKM. The CDR3 is made up of 15 amino acids.

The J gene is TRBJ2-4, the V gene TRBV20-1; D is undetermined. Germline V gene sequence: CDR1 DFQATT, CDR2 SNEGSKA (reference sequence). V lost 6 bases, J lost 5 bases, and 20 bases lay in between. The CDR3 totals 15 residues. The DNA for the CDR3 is TGCAGTGCCCCAACCTCTGGAGCGCACCAAAACATTCAGTACTTC. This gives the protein CSAPTSGAHQNIQYF.

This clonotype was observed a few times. CDR3 sequence: CASSSRRAEAFF. CDR3 coding DNA: TGTGCCAGCAGCTCAAGACGGGCCGAAGCTTTCTTT. V gene TRBV12-3 or TRBV12-4 combines with J gene TRBJ1-1; D gene uncertain. Trimming took 6 bases from V and 8 from J, leaving 13 bases between them. The CDR3 has 12 residues.

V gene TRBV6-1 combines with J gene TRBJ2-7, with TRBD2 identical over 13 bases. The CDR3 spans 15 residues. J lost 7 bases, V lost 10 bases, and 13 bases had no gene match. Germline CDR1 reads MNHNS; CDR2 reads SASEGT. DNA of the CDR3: TGTGCCATCAATAAAGGGACTAGCGGGAAGGGAGAGCAGTACTTC. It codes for CAINKGTSGKGEQYF.

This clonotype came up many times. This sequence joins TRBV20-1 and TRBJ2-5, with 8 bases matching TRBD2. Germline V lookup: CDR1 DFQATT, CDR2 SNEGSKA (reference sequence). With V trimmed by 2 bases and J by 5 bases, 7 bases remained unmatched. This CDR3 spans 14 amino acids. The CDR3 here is CSARLPRGRETQYF. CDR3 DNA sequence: TGCAGTGCTAGACTCCCCCGCGGGAGGGAGACCCAGTACTTC.

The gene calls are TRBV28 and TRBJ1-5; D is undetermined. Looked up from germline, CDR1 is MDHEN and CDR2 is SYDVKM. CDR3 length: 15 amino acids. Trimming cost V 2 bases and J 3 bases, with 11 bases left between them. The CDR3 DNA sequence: TGTGCCAGCAGTTTAAAAGGAGGACTCAATCAGCCCCAGCATTTT. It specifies CASSLKGGLNQPQHF.

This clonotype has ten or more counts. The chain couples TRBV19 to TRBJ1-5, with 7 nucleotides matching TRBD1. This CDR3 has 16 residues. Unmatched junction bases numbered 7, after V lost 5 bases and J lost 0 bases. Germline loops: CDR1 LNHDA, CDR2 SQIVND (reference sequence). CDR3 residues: CASSGRTGHSNQPQHF. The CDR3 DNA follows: TGTGCCAGTAGTGGCCGGACAGGTCATAGCAATCAGCCCCAGCATTTT. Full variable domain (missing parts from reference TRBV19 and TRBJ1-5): DGGITQSPKYLFRKEGQNVTLSCEQNLNHDAMYWYRQDPGQGLRLIYYSQIVNDFQKGDIAEGYSVSREKKESFPLTVTSAQKNPTAFYLCASSGRTGHSNQPQHFGDGTRLSIL.

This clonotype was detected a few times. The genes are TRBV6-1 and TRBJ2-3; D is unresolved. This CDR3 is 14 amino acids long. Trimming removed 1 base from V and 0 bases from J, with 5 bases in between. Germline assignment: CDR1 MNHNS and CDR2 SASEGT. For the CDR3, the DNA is TGTGCCAGCAGTGAAGTACAGAGCACAGATACGCAGTATTTT. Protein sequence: CASSEVQSTDTQYF.

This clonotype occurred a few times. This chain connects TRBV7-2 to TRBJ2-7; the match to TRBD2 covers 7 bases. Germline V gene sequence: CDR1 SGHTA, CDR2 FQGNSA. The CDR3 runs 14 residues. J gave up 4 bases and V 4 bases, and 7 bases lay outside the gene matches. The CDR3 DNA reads TGTGCCAGCAGCTCTCGAGCGGGACCGTACGAGCAGTACTTC. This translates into CASSSRAGPYEQYF.

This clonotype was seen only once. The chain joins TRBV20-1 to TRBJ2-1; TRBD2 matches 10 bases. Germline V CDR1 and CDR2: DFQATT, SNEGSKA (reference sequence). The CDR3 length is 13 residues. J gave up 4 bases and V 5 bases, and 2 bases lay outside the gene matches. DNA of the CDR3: TGCAGTGCTGAACTAGCGGGGTACAATGAGCAGTTCTTC. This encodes CSAELAGYNEQFF.

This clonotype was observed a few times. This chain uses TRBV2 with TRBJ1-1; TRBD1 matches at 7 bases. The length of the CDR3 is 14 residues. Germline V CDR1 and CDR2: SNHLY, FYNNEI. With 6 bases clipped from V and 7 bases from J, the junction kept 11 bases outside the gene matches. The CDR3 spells CASRGTGVKDEAFF. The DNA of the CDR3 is TGTGCCAGCAGGGGAACAGGGGTGAAGGATGAAGCTTTCTTT.

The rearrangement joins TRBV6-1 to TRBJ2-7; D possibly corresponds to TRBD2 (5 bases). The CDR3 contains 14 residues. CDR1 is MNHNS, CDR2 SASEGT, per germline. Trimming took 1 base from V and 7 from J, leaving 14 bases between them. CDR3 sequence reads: CASSEVDSETEQYF. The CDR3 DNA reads TGTGCCAGCAGTGAAGTGGATAGCGAGACGGAGCAGTACTTC.